The 2 T cell receptor beta chains below all came from one sample that was sequenced in a study of T-cell reconstitution after alpha-beta-depleted transplantation in children. Unique molecular identifiers were built into the TCRbeta library. MiXCR, run by TCRdb on the PCR reads, gives a single entry per CDR3 protein. The sample records around 450,000 distinct CDR3 sequences, about 40% being singletons. Sequenced material: PBMCs, taken before TCRalphabeta/CD19-depleted stem cell transplant. Every receptor here comes from a girl aged 2-10 years with aplastic anemia, due to receive a stem cell transplant.

This clonotype has a handful of counts. The rearrangement joins TRBV2 to TRBJ2-7; D is unclear. The CDR3 sequence is 18 residues long. Germline V gene lookup returns CDR1 SNHLY and CDR2 FYNNEI. V shed 3 bases and J shed 2 bases, with 23 bases lying between them. CDR3 nucleotide sequence: TGTGCCAGCAGTGACTCGGCAGGAAAAGAACTTGGGGCCTACGAGCAGTACTTC. This sequence encodes CASSDSAGKELGAYEQYF.

This clonotype was seen only a few times. The chain couples TRBV12-5 to TRBJ2-1, with no clear D. Trimming removed 3 bases at V and 6 bases at J, with 9 bases between. The CDR3 runs 13 residues. Germline values: CDR1 LGHNT, CDR2 FRNRAP. The CDR3 loop reads CASGFLSLNEQFF. The CDR3 DNA is TGTGCTAGTGGTTTTCTTAGTCTCAATGAGCAGTTCTTC.